A single sample gave rise to the 27 T cell receptor beta chains below, sequenced in a study of T cell repertoires in cytomegalovirus infection. Each CDR3 protein gets one entry after TCRdb re-called the reads with MiXCR. The sample gives some 680,000 distinct CDR3 sequences, roughly 35% of which show up once; about 2.8% is in the top ten. Sequencing used PBMCs. These receptors came from a human donor in good health (CMV status not recorded). Some clones in this sample may be carry-over from other donors' samples.

The chain couples TRBV7-8 to TRBJ1-2; D gene uncertain. This CDR3 is built from 13 residues. V was shortened by 5 bases and J by 9 bases, with 16 bases between the two germline ends. Looked up from germline, CDR1 is SGHVS and CDR2 is FQNEAQ. DNA for the CDR3: TGTGCCAGCAGCACTAGCTGGTCGGATTGCTACACCTTC. This encodes CASSTSWSDCYTF.

CDR3 bases: TGCGCCAGCAGCCCGCGTCCGGGACATCAAACCGGGGAGCTGTTTTTT. Translated, it gives CASSPRPGHQTGELFF. The V gene is TRBV4-1, the J gene TRBJ2-2; D is perhaps TRBD1 (6 bases). CDR1 MGHRA and CDR2 YSYEKL come from the germline V gene. V was trimmed by 4 bases and J by 5 bases, leaving 17 bases between them. The CDR3 totals 16 residues.

This sequence joins TRBV4-1 and TRBJ2-7; D remains unclear. The V end was cut by 2 bases, the J end by 0 bases, with 8 bases between. This CDR3 contains 14 residues. CDR1 and CDR2 (germline): MGHRA, YSYEKL. The CDR3, as DNA: TGCGCCAGCAGCCAACCTGCGAGCTCCTACGAGCAGTACTTC. It codes for CASSQPASSYEQYF.

This sequence joins TRBV6-1 and TRBJ1-2; weak D call: TRBD1 (5 bases). CDR3 length equals 15 residues. The germline gives CDR1 MNHNS, CDR2 SASEGT. With 5 bases removed from V and 3 bases from J, the gap between germline ends came to 16 bases. CDR3 in amino acids: CASSHRRDEHYGYTF. The CDR3 nucleotides are TGTGCCAGCAGTCATCGGCGGGACGAGCACTATGGCTACACCTTC.

This clonotype showed up just once. A read error may be the cause here, since a much bigger clone is one base away. CDR3 sequence: CASSSGTRTVTQYF. The CDR3 DNA is TGTGCCAGCAGCTCCGGGACTAGAACTGTGACCCAGTACTTC. The chain combines TRBV7-2 with TRBJ2-5; 8 positions agree with TRBD2. V shed 4 bases and J 7 bases; nucleotides not matched to a gene: 8. This CDR3 is built from 14 residues. Per the germline V gene, CDR1 is SGHTA and CDR2 is FQGNSA.

Comment on this clonotype: Relative to the germline gene, one junction end is altered; a read error may explain this. As DNA, the CDR3 is TGTACCAGTAGTCGAAACCCAACAGTGAACACTGAAGCTTTCTTT. As protein: CTSSRNPTVNTEAFF. The chain is built from TRBV19 and TRBJ1-1; no clear D gene. Germline CDR1 reads LNHDA; CDR2 reads SQIVND (reference sequence). The CDR3 is 15 residues long. The whole variable domain, filled in from reference TRBV19 and TRBJ1-1, reads DGGITQSPKYLFRKEGQNVTLSCEQNLNHDAMYWYRQDPGQGLRLIYYSQIVNDFQKGDIAEGYSVSREKKESFPLTVTSAQKNPTAFYLCTSSRNPTVNTEAFFGQGTRLTVV.

In the case of this clonotype: One end of the junction varies from germline; a read error may be responsible. The chain couples TRBV6-2 or TRBV6-3 to TRBJ1-1; 8 positions agree with TRBD1. Germline CDR1 is MNHEY and CDR2 is SVGEGT. There are 16 residues in the CDR3. The CDR3 reads CASSHSDRAGGTEAFF. CDR3 DNA: TGTGCCAGCAGTCACTCGGACAGGGCAGGTGGCACTGAAGCTTTCTTT.

The chain links TRBV7-8 to TRBJ2-7; maybe TRBD2 (5 bases). The V end lost 4 bases, the J end lost 1 base, and 14 bases lay between the germline ends. In germline, CDR1 is SGHVS, CDR2 FQNEAQ. The CDR3 contains 15 residues. CDR3 region: CASSYEGVASYEQYF. The DNA for the CDR3 is TGTGCCAGCAGCTATGAGGGAGTTGCATCCTACGAGCAGTACTTC.

This rearrangement joins TRBV7-2 to TRBJ2-1; no reliable D call. The V and J ends lost 5 bases and 8 bases respectively, with 7 bases between them. The CDR3 spans 11 residues. Germline assignment: CDR1 SGHTA and CDR2 FQGNSA. In DNA, the CDR3 is TGTGCCAGCAGCGCGGTGCATGAGCAGTTCTTC. It encodes CASSAVHEQFF.

This clonotype has only a few counts. CDR3: CASRSGDGNQPQHF. CDR3 DNA: TGTGCCAGCAGGTCGGGAGACGGCAATCAGCCCCAGCATTTT. This rearrangement joins TRBV5-6 to TRBJ1-5; no clear D gene. The CDR3 runs to 14 residues. CDR1 is SGHDT and CDR2 is YYEEEE in the germline V gene. V was trimmed by 5 bases and J by 2 bases, leaving 11 bases between them.

This chain connects TRBV5-3 to TRBJ2-1; D remains unclear. TRBV5-3 counts as an open reading frame of uncertain function. The length of the CDR3 is 12 residues. The V end was cut by 8 bases, the J end by 7 bases, with 13 bases between. CDR3 nucleotide sequence: TGTGCCAGCAGCCCCGCCGCAAATGAGCAGTTCTTC. It yields the protein CASSPAANEQFF.

The CDR3: CASSIRYLSDQPQHF. Here the CDR3 DNA reads TGCGCCAGCAGTATTCGGTACCTCTCAGATCAGCCCCAGCATTTT. V usage is TRBV4-1 and J usage is TRBJ1-5; D remains unclear. Trimming cost V 6 bases and J 5 bases, with 17 bases left between them. The CDR3 consists of 15 residues. Germline CDR1 reads MGHRA; CDR2 reads YSYEKL.

The CDR3 loop reads CASSLALTGTGGYTF. The CDR3 DNA reads as TGTGCCAGCAGCTTAGCGTTAACGGGGACGGGTGGCTACACCTTC. The V gene is TRBV7-6, the J gene TRBJ1-2, with D maybe TRBD1 (5 bases). CDR3 length: 15 amino acids. Trimming shortened V by 0 bases and J by 7 bases, and 15 bases separated the two germline ends. Germline V gene data show CDR1 as SGHVS and CDR2 as FNYEAQ. The whole variable domain, remainder taken from reference TRBV7-6 and TRBJ1-2, is GAGVSQSPRYKVTKRGQDVALRCDPISGHVSLYWYRQALGQGPEFLTYFNYEAQQDKSGLPNDRFSAERPEGSISTLTIQRTEQRDSAMYRCASSLALTGTGGYTFGSGTRLTVV.

The sample holds a few counts of this clonotype. The CDR3 nucleotides are TGTGCCAGCAGCCACAGGGGATACAATGAGCAGTTCTTC. This encodes CASSHRGYNEQFF. This chain uses TRBV14 with TRBJ2-1; D may be TRBD1 (6 bases). V lost 3 bases and J 4 bases, leaving 7 bases between the germline ends. The germline gives CDR1 SGHDN, CDR2 FVKESK. The CDR3 sequence is 13 residues long.

This clonotype occurred many times. V and J are TRBV7-2 and TRBJ1-5; no definite D call. This CDR3 has 15 amino acids. V was pared by 5 bases and J by 2 bases, with 13 bases between. Germline CDR1 is SGHTA and CDR2 is FQGNSA. CDR3 sequence (DNA): TGTGCCAGCAGCCTCCAACATGACGGCAATCAGCCCCAGCATTTT. This codes for CASSLQHDGNQPQHF.

The sample holds many counts of this clonotype. The rearrangement uses TRBV7-2 and TRBJ1-6; 7 nucleotides line up with TRBD1. J was trimmed by 6 bases and V by 6 bases; bases with no gene match: 11. Germline CDR1 and CDR2: SGHTA and FQGNSA. This CDR3 is 16 amino acids long. CDR3 in DNA: TGTGCCAGCAGGAAAACCACCGGGACAGTTAATTCACCCCTCCACTTT. It yields the protein CASRKTTGTVNSPLHF.

The chain recombines TRBV2 with TRBJ1-1; D gene uncertain. V was shortened by 7 bases and J by 7 bases, with 16 bases between the two germline ends. This CDR3 is 13 amino acids long. The germline V gene encodes CDR1 SNHLY and CDR2 FYNNEI. CDR3 region: CASKSNPTGEAFF. The CDR3 DNA is TGTGCCAGCAAGTCTAACCCAACCGGTGAAGCTTTCTTT.

At least ten counts were recorded for this clonotype. CDR3 residues: CASSFGLEAFF. The DNA of the CDR3 is TGTGCCAGCAGTTTCGGGCTGGAAGCTTTCTTT. V usage is TRBV7-9 and J usage is TRBJ1-1, with unresolved D. V lost 6 bases and J 8 bases, leaving 10 bases between the germline ends. Germline CDR1 and CDR2: SEHNR and FQNEAQ (reference sequence). The CDR3 consists of 11 residues.

CDR3: CASSQPGTPTYEQYF. CDR3 coding DNA: TGTGCCAGCAGCCAACCGGGGACACCAACCTACGAGCAGTACTTC. The chain joins TRBV27 to TRBJ2-7; weak D call: TRBD1 (6 bases). The CDR3 is 15 amino acids. Trimming shortened V by 6 bases and J by 2 bases, and 17 bases separated the two germline ends. Germline CDR1 and CDR2: MNHEY and SMNVEV (reference sequence).

The V call is TRBV27, the J call TRBJ1-1, with 12 bases lining up with TRBD1. Germline V lookup: CDR1 MNHEY, CDR2 SMNVEV (reference sequence). Trimming took 0 bases from V and 0 from J; bases not matched to a gene: 2. The CDR3 consists of 17 residues. The CDR3: CASSLSGTGGLNTEAFF. The CDR3 DNA is TGTGCCAGCAGTTTATCGGGGACAGGGGGCTTGAACACTGAAGCTTTCTTT.

The gene calls are TRBV9 and TRBJ2-3, with 10 bases lining up with TRBD2. Germline CDR1 and CDR2: SGDLS and YYNGEE. This CDR3 has 16 residues. The V gene end was trimmed by 0 bases and the J gene end by 4 bases; junction bases not matched to a gene: 5. CDR3 region: CASSVGTSGVADTQYF. The CDR3, as DNA: TGTGCCAGCAGCGTAGGGACTAGCGGTGTGGCAGATACGCAGTATTTT. Combining the CDR3 with reference TRBV9 and TRBJ2-3 gives the whole variable domain DSGVTQTPKHLITATGQRVTLRCSPRSGDLSVYWYQQSLDQGLQFLIQYYNGEERAKGNILERFSAQQFPDLHSELNLSSLELGDSALYFCASSVGTSGVADTQYFGPGTRLTVL.

There are many counts of this clonotype. This sequence joins TRBV7-6 and TRBJ1-5; 7 bases are shared with TRBD1. The germline CDR1 and CDR2 sequences are SGHVS and FNYEAQ. This CDR3 is 14 amino acids long. Germline trimming cut 5 bases from V and 1 base from J; bases unmatched to any gene: 2. The CDR3 protein is CASSDRVSNQPQHF. The DNA for the CDR3 is TGTGCCAGCAGCGACAGGGTGAGCAATCAGCCCCAGCATTTT.

The chain uses TRBV7-2 and TRBJ2-1; D remains ambiguous. The CDR3 consists of 12 residues. V lost 4 bases and J lost 7, with 8 bases in between. CDR1 and CDR2 from the germline V gene are SGHTA and FQGNSA. The CDR3 sequence: CASSWGTNEQFF. CDR3 DNA: TGTGCCAGCAGCTGGGGTACGAATGAGCAGTTCTTC.

This clonotype has at least ten counts. V is TRBV7-8 and J is TRBJ2-3; maybe TRBD2 (6 bases). This CDR3 comprises 14 residues. Trimming took off 5 bases at V and 1 base at J, with 10 bases between the two ends. Per the germline V gene, CDR1 is SGHVS and CDR2 is FQNEAQ. Written as DNA, the CDR3 is TGTGCCAGCAGCCGGAGGGATGGCACAGATACGCAGTATTTT. It translates to CASSRRDGTDTQYF.

The rearrangement joins TRBV5-6 to TRBJ1-6, with TRBD1 as a possible D gene (5 bases). Trimming removed 4 bases at V and 4 bases at J, with 18 bases between. Germline CDR1 SGHDT, CDR2 YYEEEE. This CDR3 comprises 17 residues. Written as DNA, the CDR3 is TGTGCCAGCAGCCCAGCCATACGGGACCCATATAATTCACCCCTCCACTTT. This sequence encodes CASSPAIRDPYNSPLHF.

The CDR3 coding sequence is TGTGCCAGCAGTTTCTCGCAGGGGTACAATGAGCAGTTCTTC. Its protein is CASSFSQGYNEQFF. This sequence joins TRBV12-3 or TRBV12-4 and TRBJ2-1, with a possible D match to TRBD1 (6 bases). This CDR3 is 14 amino acids long. V was pared by 3 bases and J by 4 bases, with 10 bases between.

The V call is TRBV7-9, the J call TRBJ2-7; D is perhaps TRBD1 (5 bases). CDR1 is SEHNR and CDR2 is FQNEAQ in the germline V gene (reference sequence). V lost 5 bases and J lost 6, with 11 bases in between. This CDR3 region has 12 residues. The CDR3 sequence: CASSPDSREQYF. CDR3 sequence (DNA): TGTGCCAGCAGCCCCGACAGCCGCGAGCAGTACTTC.